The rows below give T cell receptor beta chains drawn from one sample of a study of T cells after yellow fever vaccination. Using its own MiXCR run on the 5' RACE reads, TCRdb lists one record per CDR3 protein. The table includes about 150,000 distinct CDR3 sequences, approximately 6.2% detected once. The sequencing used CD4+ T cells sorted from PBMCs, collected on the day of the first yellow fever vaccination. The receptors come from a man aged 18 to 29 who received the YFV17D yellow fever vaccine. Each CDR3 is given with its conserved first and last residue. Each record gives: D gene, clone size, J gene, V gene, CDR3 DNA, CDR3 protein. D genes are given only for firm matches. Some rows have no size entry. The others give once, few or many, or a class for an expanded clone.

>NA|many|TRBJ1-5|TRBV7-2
TGTGCCAGCAGCGTAGGGGCGGGGGATCAGCCCCAGCATTTT
CASSVGAGDQPQHF
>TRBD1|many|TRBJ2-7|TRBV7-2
TGTGCCAGCAGCTTACAGGGGGCCTCTAGGGTCGAGCAGTACTTC
CASSLQGASRVEQYF
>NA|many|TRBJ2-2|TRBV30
TGTGCCTGGAGTCGGCGGGGGCGAAGAACCGGGGAGCTGTTTTTT
CAWSRRGRRTGELFF
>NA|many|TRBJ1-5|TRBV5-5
TGTGCCAGCAGCTTAGACTACCCAGGGGCAAGCAATCAGCCCCAGCATTTT
CASSLDYPGASNQPQHF
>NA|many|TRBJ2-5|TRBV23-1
TGCGCCAGCAGTCAATGGGCAGAAGAGACCCAGTACTTC
CASSQWAEETQYF
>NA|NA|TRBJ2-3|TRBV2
TGTGCCAGCAGTGGGAGGGGTGGTGGTTCGGATACGCAGTATTTT
CASSGRGGGSDTQYF
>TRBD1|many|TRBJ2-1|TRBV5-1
TGCGCCAGCAGCTTCCCCGGGACAGGGGAGAAGGGTGAGCAGTTCTTC
CASSFPGTGEKGEQFF
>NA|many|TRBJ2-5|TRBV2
TGTGCCAGCGGACGGGGGGAGACCCAGTACTTC
CASGRGETQYF
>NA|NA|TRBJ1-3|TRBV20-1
TGCAGTGCTAGGAAGGGCTCTGGAAACACCATATATTTT
CSARKGSGNTIYF
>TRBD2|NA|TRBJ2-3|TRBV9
TGTGCCAGCAGCGCCCGAATCGCGGGGGGCAAGGATACGCAGTATTTT
CASSARIAGGKDTQYF
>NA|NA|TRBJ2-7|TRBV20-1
TGCAGTGCCTTGGGGTTCTCCTACGAGCAGTACTTC
CSALGFSYEQYF
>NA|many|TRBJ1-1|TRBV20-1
TGCAGTGCTAGAGATCTTAACCGCGGATCTGAAGCTTTCTTT
CSARDLNRGSEAFF
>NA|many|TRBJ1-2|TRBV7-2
TGTGCCAGCAGCTTAGCGTGGGAGGGCTACACCTTC
CASSLAWEGYTF
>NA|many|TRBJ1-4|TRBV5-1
TGCGCCAGCAGCTTGGAAGGACCAACTAATGAAAAACTGTTTTTT
CASSLEGPTNEKLFF
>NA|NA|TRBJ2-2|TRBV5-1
TGCGCCAGCAGCCCACTTATCACCGGGGAGCTGTTTTTT
CASSPLITGELFF
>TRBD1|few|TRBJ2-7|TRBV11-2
TGTGCCAGCAGCCTCAGACAGGGGCTGGGGCAGCAGTACTTC
CASSLRQGLGQQYF
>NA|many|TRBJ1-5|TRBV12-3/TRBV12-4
TGTGCCAGCAGTTTAAAAGGACCCCAGCATTTT
CASSLKGPQHF
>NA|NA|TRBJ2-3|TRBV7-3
TGTGCCAGCAGCGCCCATGGTGCCACAGATACGCAGTATTTT
CASSAHGATDTQYF
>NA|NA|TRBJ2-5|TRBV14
TGTGCCAGCAGCCCGAGGGCCAGGACAGAGACCCAGTACTTC
CASSPRARTETQYF
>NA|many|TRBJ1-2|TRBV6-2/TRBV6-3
TGTGCCAGCAGCTACAGGATCTATGGCTACACCTTC
CASSYRIYGYTF
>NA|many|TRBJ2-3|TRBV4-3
TGCGCCAGCAGCCAAGGGGATACGCAGTATTTT
CASSQGDTQYF
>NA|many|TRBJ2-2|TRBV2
TGTGCCAGACGGGACGCATCGAACACCGGGGAGCTGTTTTTT
CARRDASNTGELFF
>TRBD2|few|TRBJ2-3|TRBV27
TGTGCCAGCAGTTCCTTTGCGGGGGGGCCGGATACGCAGTATTTT
CASSSFAGGPDTQYF
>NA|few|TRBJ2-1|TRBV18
TGTGCCAGCTCACTCCGGGGCCCAGGATTCCACTCCTACAATGAGCAGTTCTTC
CASSLRGPGFHSYNEQFF
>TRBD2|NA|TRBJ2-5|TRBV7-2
TGTGCCAGCTGCGGGGGGGGTGCGGGAGCCCAAGAGACCCAGTACTTC
CASCGGGAGAQETQYF
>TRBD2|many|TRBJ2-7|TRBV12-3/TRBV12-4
TGTGCCAGCAGTCTTCGGACTAGCGGGGGAATTCACGAGCAGTACTTC
CASSLRTSGGIHEQYF
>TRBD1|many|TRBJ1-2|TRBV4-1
TGCGCCAGCAGCCGACAGGGGACCTCTGAAGGCTACACCTTC
CASSRQGTSEGYTF
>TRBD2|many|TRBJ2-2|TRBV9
TGTGCCAGCACCGATAGCGGGGGACACGGGGAGCTGTTTTTT
CASTDSGGHGELFF
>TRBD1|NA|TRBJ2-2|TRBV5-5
TGTGCCAGCAGCTTGGGTGGATACAGGGGATTTACCGGGGAGCTGTTTTTT
CASSLGGYRGFTGELFF
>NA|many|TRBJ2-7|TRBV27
TGTGCCAGCAGTCCCTTTCGAGCAGCCTACGAGCAGTACTTC
CASSPFRAAYEQYF
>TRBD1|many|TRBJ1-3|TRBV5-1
TGCGCCAGCAGCGGGGACAGCTCTGGAAACACCATATATTTT
CASSGDSSGNTIYF
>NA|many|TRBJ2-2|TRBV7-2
TGTGCCAGCAGCCCGCGACCCTCCGGGGAGCTGTTTTTT
CASSPRPSGELFF
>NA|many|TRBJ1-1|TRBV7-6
TGTGCCAGCAGCTCTATCGAGAACACTGAAGCTTTCTTT
CASSSIENTEAFF
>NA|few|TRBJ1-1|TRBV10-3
TGTGCCATCAGTCTAACAGGAGGGGACACTGAAGCTTTCTTT
CAISLTGGDTEAFF
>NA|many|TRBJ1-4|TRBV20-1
TGCAGTGCTAGCTTTCGGCAGGGACGGGAAAAACTGTTTTTT
CSASFRQGREKLFF
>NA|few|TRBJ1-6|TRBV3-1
TGTGCCAGCAGGCAAAATGGACGTAATAATTCACCCCTCCACTTT
CASRQNGRNNSPLHF
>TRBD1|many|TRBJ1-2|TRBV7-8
TGTGCCAGCAGCTATTCTGGACAGGGGGAGGCCTATGGCTACACCTTC
CASSYSGQGEAYGYTF
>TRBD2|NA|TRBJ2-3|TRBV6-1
TGTGCCAGCAGTGAAGAGCGGGGGGGGACAGATACGCAGTATTTT
CASSEERGGTDTQYF
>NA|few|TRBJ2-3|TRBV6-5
TGTGCCAGCAGTCGGTCCGGGGTAAAAGATACGCAGTATTTT
CASSRSGVKDTQYF
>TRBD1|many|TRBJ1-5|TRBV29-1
TGCAGCGTTACCGGGACAGGGGTCGATCAGCCCCAGCATTTT
CSVTGTGVDQPQHF
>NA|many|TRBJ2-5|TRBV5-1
TGCGCCAGCAGCTTGGGCGGGACTGACGGTGAGACCCAGTACTTC
CASSLGGTDGETQYF
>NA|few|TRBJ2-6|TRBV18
TGTGCCAGCTCGCCATCCTCGGCGGGGGCGGCTGGGGCCAACGTCCTGACTTTC
CASSPSSAGAAGANVLTF
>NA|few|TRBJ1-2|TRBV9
TGTGCCAGCAGCGTCATCCCCGGGCAGGGAGGTGGCTACACCTTC
CASSVIPGQGGGYTF
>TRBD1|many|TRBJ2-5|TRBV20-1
TGCAGTGCTGGCGACAGGGGCCGGGAGACCCAGTACTTC
CSAGDRGRETQYF
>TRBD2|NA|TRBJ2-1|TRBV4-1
TGCGCCAGCAGCTCCCGACTAGCGGGGGGCCTCGGGTACAATGAGCAGTTCTTC
CASSSRLAGGLGYNEQFF
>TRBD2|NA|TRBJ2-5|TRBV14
TGTGCCAGCAGCCAAGGTTTTAGCGGGGGTTGGGAGACCCAGTACTTC
CASSQGFSGGWETQYF
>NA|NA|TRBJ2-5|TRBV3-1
TGTGCCAGCAGCCGCAACCGGGAGTCGTGGGAGACCCAGTACTTC
CASSRNRESWETQYF
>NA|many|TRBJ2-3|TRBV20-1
TGCAGTGCCCCGGCCCTCGAAGGCACAGATACGCAGTATTTT
CSAPALEGTDTQYF
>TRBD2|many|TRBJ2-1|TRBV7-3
TGTGCCAGCAGCCCCGGGGGGGCCGGGTCCTACAATGAGCAGTTCTTC
CASSPGGAGSYNEQFF
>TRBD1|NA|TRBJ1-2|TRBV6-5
TGTGCCAGCAGTTACTCGGGACAGGGGGACTATGGCTACACCTTC
CASSYSGQGDYGYTF
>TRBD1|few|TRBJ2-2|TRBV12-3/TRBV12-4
TGTGCCAGCAGTCCCAGGGGGGACAGGGGACCCGGGGAGCTGTTTTTT
CASSPRGDRGPGELFF
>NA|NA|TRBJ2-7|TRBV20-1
TGCAGTGCTAGAGAGGTTCGCGGGACTCACTACGAGCAGTACTTC
CSAREVRGTHYEQYF
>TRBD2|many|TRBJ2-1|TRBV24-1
TGTGCCACCATGGGGGCTAGCGGGGGGCCCAGCTCCTACAATGAGCAGTTCTTC
CATMGASGGPSSYNEQFF
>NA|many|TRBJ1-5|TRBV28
TGTGCCAGCAGGCCTCCTAATCAGCCCCAGCATTTT
CASRPPNQPQHF
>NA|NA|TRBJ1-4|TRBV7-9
TGTGCCAGCAGCCCGGTGGTAAATGAAAAACTGTTTTTT
CASSPVVNEKLFF